The 23 T cell receptor beta chains in this list originate from one sample, sequenced in a study of control samples from healthy donors and cancer patients. Profiled with immunoSEQ multiplex PCR; TCRdb holds only in-frame clones, not every one. The sample contains about 40,000 clones, around 90% of which appear only once. The material sequenced was blood. The source of these receptors is a woman aged 45-60 years in good health.

CDR3 sequence reads: CASRSINSPLHF. For the CDR3, the DNA is TGTGCCAGCAGGTCTATTAATTCACCCCTCCACTTT. V is TRBV28 and J is TRBJ1-6; D not certain. V lost 6 bases and J lost 6, with 6 bases in between. CDR1 and CDR2 (germline): MDHEN, SYDVKM. This CDR3 comprises 12 residues.

This rearrangement joins TRBV4-3 to TRBJ2-3; no reliable D call. The CDR3 runs 13 residues. Trimming cost V 0 bases and J 2 bases, with 3 bases left between them. The germline V gene encodes CDR1 LGHNA and CDR2 YSLEER. The CDR3 here is CASSQDYTDTQYF. DNA for the CDR3: TGCGCCAGCAGCCAAGACTACACAGATACGCAGTATTTT.

This clone showed up just once. This chain links TRBV5-5 with TRBJ2-5; TRBD1 or TRBD2 may be the D gene (6 bases each). CDR3 length: 13 residues. Germline values: CDR1 SGHKS, CDR2 YYEKEE (reference sequence). V lost 2 bases and J 3 bases, leaving 8 bases between the germline ends. This chain's CDR3 is CASSFGGEETQYF. As DNA, the CDR3 is TGTGCCAGCAGCTTCGGGGGCGAAGAGACCCAGTACTTC. Full variable domain (outside the CDR3, taken from reference TRBV5-5 and TRBJ2-5): DAGVTQSPTHLIKTRGQQVTLRCSPISGHKSVSWYQQVLGQGPQFIFQYYEKEERGRGNFPDRFSARQFPNYSSELNVNALLLGDSALYLCASSFGGEETQYFGPGTRLLVL.

This chain joins TRBV25-1 and TRBJ2-2; 11 positions match TRBD2. This CDR3 has 18 amino acids. Germline V lookup: CDR1 MGHDK, CDR2 SYGVNS. The J segment lost 3 bases and the V segment lost 4 bases, leaving 10 bases of the junction unmatched. Here the CDR3 DNA reads TGTGCCAGCAGTGGGGTAGCGGGGGGGATCTTGTACACCGGGGAGCTGTTTTTT. Its translation: CASSGVAGGILYTGELFF.

The rearrangement joins TRBV9 to TRBJ1-2; 9 bases line up with TRBD1. Per the germline V gene, CDR1 is SGDLS and CDR2 is YYNGEE. J gave up 4 bases and V 3 bases, and 13 bases lay outside the gene matches. The CDR3 runs to 17 residues. The CDR3 region is CASSAGQGSYGTYGYTF. As DNA, the CDR3 is TGTGCCAGCAGCGCAGGACAGGGGAGCTATGGGACCTATGGCTACACCTTC.

CDR3 in DNA: TGTGCCAGCTCACCCCGGACAGCTGGAAACACCATATATTTT. Protein: CASSPRTAGNTIYF. The V call is TRBV18, the J call TRBJ1-3; perhaps TRBD1 as D (6 bases). The CDR3 has 14 residues. Germline values: CDR1 KGHSH, CDR2 LQKENI. Trimming cost V 3 bases and J 2 bases, with 8 bases left between them.

The chain couples TRBV12-3 or TRBV12-4 to TRBJ1-1; a possible D gene is TRBD1 (6 bases). V was pared by 11 bases and J by 4 bases, with 17 bases between. CDR3 size: 13 residues. The DNA of the CDR3 is TGTGCCCTGAACCGGGGGGCCTCCACTGAAGCTTTCTTT. Its protein is CALNRGASTEAFF.

The chain has TRBV19 and TRBJ1-1; 7 bases are shared with TRBD1. Trimming removed 6 bases from V and 4 bases from J; junction bases left unmatched: 8. CDR1 and CDR2 (germline): LNHDA, SQIVND (reference sequence). This CDR3 is 14 amino acids long. Written as DNA, the CDR3 is TGTGCCAGTAGAAAAGGGGGCTTGGGCACTGAAGCTTTCTTT. Translating gives CASRKGGLGTEAFF.

The chain recombines TRBV5-4 with TRBJ1-1; D not resolved. The germline V and J ends were trimmed by 4 bases and 5 bases, with 15 bases remaining between them. Germline V CDR1 and CDR2: SGHNT, YYREEE (reference sequence). CDR3 length equals 14 residues. Here the CDR3 DNA reads TGTGCCAGCAGCCCCCAACTGGTGGAAACTGAAGCTTTCTTT. It encodes CASSPQLVETEAFF.

This chain joins TRBV28 and TRBJ1-1, with D tentatively TRBD1 (5 bases). CDR3 length: 13 residues. Germline V gene lookup returns CDR1 MDHEN and CDR2 SYDVKM. V dropped 7 bases and J dropped 4 bases, with 13 bases sitting between them. DNA of the CDR3: TGTGCCAGCATCGGGGCTGTGGGCACTGAAGCTTTCTTT. Translation: CASIGAVGTEAFF.

This chain uses TRBV6-1 with TRBJ1-2, with TRBD1 matching over 7 bases. CDR1 and CDR2 from the germline V gene are MNHNS and SASEGT. This CDR3 contains 15 residues. V dropped 0 bases and J dropped 8; count of bases not matched to a gene: 9. CDR3 nucleotides: TGTGCCAGCAGTGAAGCGGACAACAGGGGCGGGGGCTACACCTTC. It encodes CASSEADNRGGGYTF.

This chain connects TRBV28 to TRBJ1-5; D might be TRBD1 (6 bases). Germline V gene data show CDR1 as MDHEN and CDR2 as SYDVKM. The V end was cut by 11 bases, the J end by 3 bases, with 20 bases between. The CDR3 is 15 residues long. CDR3 loop: CASKGGSGLNQPQHF. The CDR3 region has the DNA TGTGCCTCCAAGGGGGGTTCAGGCCTCAATCAGCCCCAGCATTTT.

The V and J genes are TRBV5-1 and TRBJ1-2; 8 bases line up with TRBD1. The ends lost 2 bases at V and 4 bases at J; junction bases unmatched: 4. Germline-derived CDR1 and CDR2 are SGHRS and YFSETQ. The CDR3 has 14 residues. The CDR3: CASSFRGPTYGYTF. As DNA, the CDR3 is TGCGCCAGCAGCTTCAGGGGGCCTACCTATGGCTACACCTTC.

This chain uses TRBV30 with TRBJ2-5, with D tentatively TRBD2 (6 bases). V was clipped by 2 bases and J by 3 bases, with 10 bases between them. This CDR3 has 13 amino acids. Germline V gene data show CDR1 as GTSNPN and CDR2 as SVGIG (reference sequence). CDR3 protein: CAWSTGRKETQYF. The CDR3 DNA is TGTGCCTGGAGTACGGGGAGGAAAGAGACCCAGTACTTC.

This chain's CDR3 is CASSLGGTNSPLHF. The CDR3, as DNA: TGTGCCAGCAGCTTAGGGGGAACTAATTCACCCCTCCACTTT. The chain is built from TRBV7-8 and TRBJ1-6; D gene uncertain. The V gene's germline CDR1 is SGHVS and CDR2 FQNEAQ. With 1 base removed from V and 6 bases from J, the gap between germline ends came to 7 bases. The CDR3 runs 14 residues.

This clone has more than one count but fewer than ten. The J gene is TRBJ1-1, the V gene TRBV28; TRBD1 might be the D (5 bases). Per germline, CDR1 MDHEN and CDR2 SYDVKM. V was cut by 2 bases and J by 1 base, with 20 bases left in between. CDR3 length equals 18 residues. CDR3 sequence reads: CASSLRRRLGAGNTEAFF. The DNA of the CDR3 is TGTGCCAGCAGTTTACGCCGTCGGCTTGGGGCAGGGAACACTGAAGCTTTCTTT.

The rearrangement uses TRBV9 and TRBJ2-1, with D perhaps TRBD2 (6 bases). Per the germline V gene, CDR1 is SGDLS and CDR2 is YYNGEE. The CDR3 loop spans 16 amino acids. V shed 0 bases and J shed 2 bases, with 12 bases lying between them. CDR3 region: CASSVGSWGAYNEQFF. CDR3 bases: TGTGCCAGCAGCGTAGGATCGTGGGGGGCCTACAATGAGCAGTTCTTC.

For the CDR3, the DNA is TGTGCCAGCAGTCAGTTGTGGGAGCAGTACTTC. Translating gives CASSQLWEQYF. The chain uses TRBV6-2 or TRBV6-3 and TRBJ2-7; D is ambiguous. Trimming removed 5 bases at V and 7 bases at J, with 9 bases between. Germline assignment: CDR1 MNHEY and CDR2 SVGEGT. The CDR3 covers 11 residues.

This chain joins TRBV4-1 and TRBJ1-2; perhaps TRBD1 as D (5 bases). V was shortened by 3 bases and J by 3 bases, with 11 bases between the two germline ends. Germline values: CDR1 MGHRA, CDR2 YSYEKL. The CDR3 spans 14 residues. The CDR3 loop reads CASSHTDRDYGYTF. The CDR3 DNA follows: TGCGCCAGCAGCCACACCGACAGAGACTATGGCTACACCTTC.

This rearrangement joins TRBV27 to TRBJ2-3, with TRBD1 matching over 12 bases. This CDR3 region has 17 residues. Trimming cost V 7 bases and J 0 bases; bases outside gene matches: 8. Germline V gene lookup returns CDR1 MNHEY and CDR2 SMNVEV (reference sequence). The CDR3 DNA reads as TGTGCCAGCACCCCCTCCGGGACAGGGGGCAGCACAGATACGCAGTATTTT. This gives the protein CASTPSGTGGSTDTQYF.

J is TRBJ2-3 and V is TRBV5-6; 9 positions match TRBD2. Per the germline V gene, CDR1 is SGHDT and CDR2 is YYEEEE. This CDR3 has 15 residues. With V trimmed by 1 base and J by 4 bases, 4 bases remained unmatched. The CDR3 loop is CASSLMRGGADTQYF. CDR3 nucleotide sequence: TGTGCCAGCAGCTTGATGCGGGGGGGCGCAGATACGCAGTATTTT.

The chain links TRBV9 to TRBJ2-2; 12 nucleotides agree with TRBD1. Looked up from germline, CDR1 is SGDLS and CDR2 is YYNGEE. The CDR3 spans 16 residues. V lost 4 bases to trimming and J lost 6 bases; unmatched junction nucleotides: 7. CDR3 coding DNA: TGTGCCAGCAGCCGCACAAGGGACAGGGGGCCCGGGGAGCTGTTTTTT. The encoded protein is CASSRTRDRGPGELFF.

Only one count was recorded for this clone. The V and J genes are TRBV18 and TRBJ1-5; the D gene is possibly TRBD1 (6 bases). The CDR3 consists of 15 residues. CDR1 is KGHSH and CDR2 is LQKENI in the germline V gene. Trimming removed 4 bases at V and 2 bases at J, with 12 bases between. CDR3 nucleotides: TGTGCCAGCTCACTAACAGGGTATGGCAATCAGCCCCAGCATTTT. It codes for CASSLTGYGNQPQHF. The full variable domain, in which reference TRBV18 and TRBJ1-5 provide the parts outside the CDR3, is NAGVMQNPRHLVRRRGQEARLRCSPMKGHSHVYWYRQLPEEGLKFMVYLQKENIIDESGMPKERFSAEFPKEGPSILRIQQVVRGDSAAYFCASSLTGYGNQPQHFGDGTRLSIL.